This paragraph reports one T cell receptor beta chain. V dropped 2 bases and J dropped 4 bases, with 18 bases sitting between them. The CDR3 is 17 amino acids. Per germline, CDR1 SGHRS and CDR2 YFSETQ. This sample was taken from a study of blood T cell repertoires in COVID-19. Study overall: The study drew acute and convalescent COVID-19 samples from the United States, Italy and Spain. Nucleic acid was either cDNA or gDNA, and it came from T cells, B-cell-depleted T cells, or PBMCs.

In the authors' workflow: The assay estimated nucleated cells by amplifying reference gene primers. Here immunoSEQ multiplex PCR was the method, and the copy in TCRdb shows in-frame clones only, minus some. That table supplies the V and J calls and clone size; D and trimming were determined from the DNA. Among fewer than 100,000 clones, about 86% were seen once, and the ten largest hold about 7.2%. Material for sequencing was peripheral blood. This sequence originates from a man between 60 and 75 years old with acute or convalescent COVID-19. The gene calls are TRBV5-1 and TRBJ2-2; D uncertain. CDR3 protein: CASSFGKGRLSTGELFF. The CDR3 region has the DNA TGCGCCAGCAGCTTTGGAAAAGGCAGGTTATCCACCGGGGAGCTGTTTTTT.